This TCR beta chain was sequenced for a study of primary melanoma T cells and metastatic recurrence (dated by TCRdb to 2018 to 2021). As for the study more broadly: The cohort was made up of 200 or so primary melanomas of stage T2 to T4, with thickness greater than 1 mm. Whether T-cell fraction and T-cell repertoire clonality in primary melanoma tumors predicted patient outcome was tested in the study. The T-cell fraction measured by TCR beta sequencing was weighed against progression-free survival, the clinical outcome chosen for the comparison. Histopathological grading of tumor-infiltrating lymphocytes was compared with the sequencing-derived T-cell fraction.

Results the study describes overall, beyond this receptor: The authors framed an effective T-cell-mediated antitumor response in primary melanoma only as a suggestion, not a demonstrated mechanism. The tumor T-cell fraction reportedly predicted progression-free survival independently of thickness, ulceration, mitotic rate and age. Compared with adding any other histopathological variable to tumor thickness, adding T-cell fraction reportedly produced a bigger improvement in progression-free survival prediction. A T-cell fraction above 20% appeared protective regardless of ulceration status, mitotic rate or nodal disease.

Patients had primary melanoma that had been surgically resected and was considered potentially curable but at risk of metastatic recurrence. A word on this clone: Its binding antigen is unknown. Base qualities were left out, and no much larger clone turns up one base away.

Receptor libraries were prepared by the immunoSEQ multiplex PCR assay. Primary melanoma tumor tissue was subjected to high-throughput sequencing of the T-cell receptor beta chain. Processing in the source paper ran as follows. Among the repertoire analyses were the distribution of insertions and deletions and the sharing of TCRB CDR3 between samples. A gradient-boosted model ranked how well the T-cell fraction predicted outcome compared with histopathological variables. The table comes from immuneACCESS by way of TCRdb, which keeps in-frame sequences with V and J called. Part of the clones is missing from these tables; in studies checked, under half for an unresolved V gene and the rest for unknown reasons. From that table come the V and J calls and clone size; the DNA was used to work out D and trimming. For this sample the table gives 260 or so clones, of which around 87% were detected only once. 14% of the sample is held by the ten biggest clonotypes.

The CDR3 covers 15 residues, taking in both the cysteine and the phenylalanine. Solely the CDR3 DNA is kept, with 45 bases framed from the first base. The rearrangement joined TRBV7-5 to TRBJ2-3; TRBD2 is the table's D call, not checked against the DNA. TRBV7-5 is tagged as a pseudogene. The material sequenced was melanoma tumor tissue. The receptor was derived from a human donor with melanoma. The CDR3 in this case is CASNFRGSGADTQYF. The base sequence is TGTGCCAGCAACTTCCGGGGTAGTGGTGCAGATACGCAGTATTTT.